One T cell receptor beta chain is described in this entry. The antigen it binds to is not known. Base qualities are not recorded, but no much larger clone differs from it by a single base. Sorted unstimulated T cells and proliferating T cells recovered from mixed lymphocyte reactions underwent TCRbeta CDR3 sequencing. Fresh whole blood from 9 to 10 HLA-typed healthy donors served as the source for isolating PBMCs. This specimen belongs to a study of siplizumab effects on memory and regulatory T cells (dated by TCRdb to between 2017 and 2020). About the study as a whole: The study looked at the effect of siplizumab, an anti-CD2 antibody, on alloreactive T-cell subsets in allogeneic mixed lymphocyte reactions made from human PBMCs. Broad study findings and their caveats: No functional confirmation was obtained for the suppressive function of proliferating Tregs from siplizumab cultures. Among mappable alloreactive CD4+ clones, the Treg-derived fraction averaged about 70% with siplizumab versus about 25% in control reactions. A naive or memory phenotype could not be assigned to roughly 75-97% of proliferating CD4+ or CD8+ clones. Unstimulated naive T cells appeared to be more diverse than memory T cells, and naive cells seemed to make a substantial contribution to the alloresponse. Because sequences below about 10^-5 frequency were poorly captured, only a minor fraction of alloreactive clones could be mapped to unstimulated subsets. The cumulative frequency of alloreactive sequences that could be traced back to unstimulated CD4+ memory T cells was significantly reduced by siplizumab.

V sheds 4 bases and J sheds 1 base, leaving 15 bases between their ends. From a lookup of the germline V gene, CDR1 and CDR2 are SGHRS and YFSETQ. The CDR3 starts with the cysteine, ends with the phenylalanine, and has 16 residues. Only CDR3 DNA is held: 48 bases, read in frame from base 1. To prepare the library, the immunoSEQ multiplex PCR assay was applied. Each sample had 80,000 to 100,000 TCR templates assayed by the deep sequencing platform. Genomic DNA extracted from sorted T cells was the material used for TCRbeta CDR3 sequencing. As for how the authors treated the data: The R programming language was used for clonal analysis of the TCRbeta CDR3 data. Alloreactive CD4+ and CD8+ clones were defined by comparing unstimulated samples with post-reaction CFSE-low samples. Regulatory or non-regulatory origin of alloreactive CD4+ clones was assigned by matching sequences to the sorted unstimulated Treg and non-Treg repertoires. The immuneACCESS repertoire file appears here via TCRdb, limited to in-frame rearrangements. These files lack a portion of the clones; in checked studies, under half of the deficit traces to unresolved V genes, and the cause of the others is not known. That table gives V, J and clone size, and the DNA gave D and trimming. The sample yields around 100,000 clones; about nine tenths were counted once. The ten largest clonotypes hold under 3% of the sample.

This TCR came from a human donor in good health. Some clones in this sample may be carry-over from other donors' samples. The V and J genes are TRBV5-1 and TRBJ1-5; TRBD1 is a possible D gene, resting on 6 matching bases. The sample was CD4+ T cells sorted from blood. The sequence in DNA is TGCGCCAGCAGCCTTTCAGGGGTCGGGAGCAATCAGCCCCAGCATTTT. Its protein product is CASSLSGVGSNQPQHF.